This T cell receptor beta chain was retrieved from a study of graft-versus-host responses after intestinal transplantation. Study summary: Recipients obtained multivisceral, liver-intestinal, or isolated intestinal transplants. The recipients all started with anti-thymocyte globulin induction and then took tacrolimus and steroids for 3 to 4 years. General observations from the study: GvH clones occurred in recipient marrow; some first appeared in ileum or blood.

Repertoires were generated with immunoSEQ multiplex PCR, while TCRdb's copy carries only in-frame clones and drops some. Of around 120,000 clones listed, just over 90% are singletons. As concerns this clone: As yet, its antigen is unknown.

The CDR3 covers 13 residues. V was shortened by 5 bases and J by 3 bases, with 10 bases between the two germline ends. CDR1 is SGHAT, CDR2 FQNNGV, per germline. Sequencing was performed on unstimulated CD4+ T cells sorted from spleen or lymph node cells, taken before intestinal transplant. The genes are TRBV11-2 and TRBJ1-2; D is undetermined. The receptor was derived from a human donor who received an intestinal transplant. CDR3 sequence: CASSPEDYYGYTF. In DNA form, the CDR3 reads TGTGCCAGCAGCCCCGAGGACTACTATGGCTACACCTTC. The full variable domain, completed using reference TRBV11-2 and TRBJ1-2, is EAGVAQSPRYKIIEKRQSVAFWCNPISGHATLYWYQQILGQGPKLLIQFQNNGVVDDSQLPKDRFSAERLKGVDSTLKIQPAKLEDSAVYLCASSPEDYYGYTFGSGTRLTVV.